The clone carrying this TCR beta chain was seen a few times. No antigen is known for it. This entry is derived from a study of identical twins. Overall study findings and caveats: Out-of-frame alpha sequences common to twins exhibited a surplus of low generation probability.

TCRdb re-called the 5' RACE reads with MiXCR, one entry per CDR3 protein. Among under 1 million distinct CDR3 sequences listed, about 12% were seen once. This sample also belongs to another study, concerning yellow fever vaccine responses in identical twins.

The sequencing input was PBMCs. This receptor was obtained from a woman aged 18-35 years in good health.

The CDR3 loop is CATSRDRTGVGYGYTF. In nucleotides, the CDR3 is TGTGCCACCAGCAGAGATAGGACAGGGGTAGGGTATGGCTACACCTTC. The V gene is TRBV15, the J gene TRBJ1-2; the match to TRBD1 covers 9 bases. CDR1 is LNHNV and CDR2 is YYDKDF in the germline V gene (reference sequence). The CDR3 contains 16 residues. V lost 0 bases to trimming and J lost 5 bases; unmatched junction nucleotides: 7.